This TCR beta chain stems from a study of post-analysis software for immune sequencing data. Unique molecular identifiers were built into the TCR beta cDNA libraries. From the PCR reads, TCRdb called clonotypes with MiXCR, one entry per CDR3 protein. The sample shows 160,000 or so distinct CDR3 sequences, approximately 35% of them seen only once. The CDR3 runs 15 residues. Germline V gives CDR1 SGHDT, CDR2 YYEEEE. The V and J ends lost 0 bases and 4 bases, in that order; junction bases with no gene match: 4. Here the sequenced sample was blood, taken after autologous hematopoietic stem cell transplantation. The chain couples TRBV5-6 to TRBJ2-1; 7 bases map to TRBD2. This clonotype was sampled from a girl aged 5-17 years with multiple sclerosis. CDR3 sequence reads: CASSLGSGSYNEQFF. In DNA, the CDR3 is TGTGCCAGCAGCTTGGGTAGCGGGTCTTACAATGAGCAGTTCTTC.